Presented here are 16 T cell receptor beta chains from one specimen sequenced in a study of blood T cell repertoires in COVID-19. Produced via immunoSEQ multiplex PCR; TCRdb's table is partial and in-frame only. This sample has about 300,000 clones, with just under 90% found just once. Sequenced input: peripheral blood. The receptors shown here come from a woman aged 25 to 39 with COVID-19, enrolled during active disease.

This chain connects TRBV5-5 to TRBJ1-1; 11 bases fit TRBD1. Trimming removed 4 bases from V and 10 bases from J; junction bases left unmatched: 9. CDR1 and CDR2 from the germline V gene are SGHKS and YYEKEE (reference sequence). The CDR3 spans 14 residues. The CDR3 sequence is CASSTGQGASRAFF. The CDR3 bases are TGTGCCAGCAGCACCGGACAGGGGGCGAGTAGAGCTTTCTTT. The full variable domain, with the rest looked up from reference TRBV5-5 and TRBJ1-1, is DAGVTQSPTHLIKTRGQQVTLRCSPISGHKSVSWYQQVLGQGPQFIFQYYEKEERGRGNFPDRFSARQFPNYSSELNVNALLLGDSALYLCASSTGQGASRAFFGQGTRLTVV.

This clone showed up just once. J is TRBJ2-3 and V is TRBV7-2; 12 positions match TRBD2. CDR1 is SGHTA, CDR2 FQGNSA, per germline. The CDR3 consists of 16 residues. With V trimmed by 5 bases and J by 1 base, 4 bases remained unmatched. The CDR3: CASSPWTSGGTDTQYF. CDR3 nucleotides: TGTGCCAGCAGCCCCTGGACTAGCGGGGGCACAGATACGCAGTATTTT.

V gene TRBV5-5 combines with J gene TRBJ1-6; TRBD1 agrees at 9 bases. The V gene end was trimmed by 4 bases and the J gene end by 6 bases; junction bases not matched to a gene: 5. This CDR3 contains 15 residues. Germline CDR1 and CDR2: SGHKS and YYEKEE (reference sequence). The CDR3 reads CASSLGTGLNSPLHF. CDR3 bases: TGTGCCAGCAGCCTTGGGACAGGGCTTAATTCACCCCTCCACTTT.

The J gene is TRBJ1-4, the V gene TRBV5-1; perhaps TRBD1 as D (5 bases). V lost 6 bases, J lost 3 bases, and 15 bases lay in between. CDR1 is SGHRS and CDR2 is YFSETQ in the germline V gene. The CDR3 sequence is 15 residues long. The CDR3 DNA is TGCGCCAGCACCCCCGTTGGGGACTCTAATGAAAAACTGTTTTTT. Protein sequence: CASTPVGDSNEKLFF. Filled out from reference TRBV5-1 and TRBJ1-4, the complete variable domain reads KAGVTQTPRYLIKTRGQQVTLSCSPISGHRSVSWYQQTPGQGLQFLFEYFSETQRNKGNFPGRFSGRQFSNSRSEMNVSTLELGDSALYLCASTPVGDSNEKLFFGSGTQLSVL.

This chain links TRBV9 with TRBJ1-3; maybe TRBD1 (5 bases). The V gene lost 4 bases and the J gene lost 0 bases, with 17 bases spanning the gap. Per germline, CDR1 SGDLS and CDR2 YYNGEE. CDR3 length equals 17 residues. Here the CDR3 DNA reads TGTGCCAGCAGCCCCCAAGACAGTCTATTCTCTGGAAACACCATATATTTT. As protein: CASSPQDSLFSGNTIYF.

The chain combines TRBV7-9 with TRBJ2-2; D gene unclear. The CDR3 loop spans 13 amino acids. Trimming removed 5 bases at V and 1 base at J, with 5 bases between. Germline-derived CDR1 and CDR2 are SEHNR and FQNEAQ (reference sequence). The CDR3 here is CASSPRNTGELFF. As DNA, the CDR3 is TGTGCCAGCAGCCCGAGGAACACCGGGGAGCTGTTTTTT.

In DNA, the CDR3 is TGTGCCAGCAGCCTATCTGACACTGAAGCTTTCTTT. Amino acids: CASSLSDTEAFF. The chain joins TRBV7-9 to TRBJ1-1; D remains unclear. CDR1 and CDR2 from the germline V gene are SEHNR and FQNEAQ (reference sequence). The CDR3 extends over 12 amino acids. The germline V and J ends were trimmed by 5 bases and 3 bases, with 7 bases remaining between them.

The CDR3 DNA is TGTGCCAGCAGCACCCTCAACGGGGGGTCCACAGATACGCAGTATTTT. Its translation is CASSTLNGGSTDTQYF. V is TRBV9 and J is TRBJ2-3, with 7 bases matching TRBD2. Per germline, CDR1 SGDLS and CDR2 YYNGEE. V gave up 4 bases and J gave up 2 bases; unmatched junction bases: 10. The CDR3 runs 16 residues.

J is TRBJ1-6 and V is TRBV19; 7 bases align to TRBD1. The J segment lost 8 bases and the V segment lost 5 bases, leaving 9 bases of the junction unmatched. This CDR3 has 15 amino acids. CDR1 and CDR2 from the germline V gene are LNHDA and SQIVND (reference sequence). The CDR3 sequence: CASSPRQGRDSPLHF. Here the CDR3 DNA reads TGTGCCAGTAGTCCCCGACAGGGAAGGGATTCACCCCTCCACTTT.

This chain connects TRBV18 to TRBJ2-7; no firm D call. CDR3 length: 13 residues. V lost 6 bases and J lost 4, with 13 bases in between. Germline CDR1 and CDR2: KGHSH and LQKENI. In DNA form, the CDR3 reads TGTGCCAGCTCCGATGGAGACGGGTACGAGCAGTACGTC. Protein: CASSDGDGYEQYV.

This sequence joins TRBV2 and TRBJ1-6; perhaps TRBD1 as D (5 bases). The V end lost 3 bases, the J end lost 7 bases, and 10 bases lay between the germline ends. In germline, CDR1 is SNHLY, CDR2 FYNNEI. The CDR3 has 14 amino acids. This CDR3 is CASSDRRVNSPLHF. In DNA form, the CDR3 reads TGTGCCAGCAGTGACCGCAGGGTAAATTCACCCCTCCACTTT.

V gene TRBV19 combines with J gene TRBJ1-1; 7 nucleotides align to TRBD1. Germline assignment: CDR1 LNHDA and CDR2 SQIVND (reference sequence). The trim removed 8 bases at V and 8 bases at J, leaving 8 bases unmatched. CDR3 length: 12 amino acids. CDR3 bases: TGTGCCAGTGGGAGGAGGGGGCGGGAAGCTTTCTTT. Its protein is CASGRRGREAFF.

CDR3 protein: CASRTGDYEQYF. The CDR3 DNA sequence: TGTGCCAGCCGGACAGGGGACTACGAGCAGTACTTC. The J gene is TRBJ2-7, the V gene TRBV27, with 9 bases lining up with TRBD1. V lost 8 bases to trimming and J lost 3 bases; unmatched junction nucleotides: 2. Germline CDR1 reads MNHEY; CDR2 reads SMNVEV (reference sequence). CDR3 size: 12 residues.

V usage is TRBV4-1 and J usage is TRBJ1-2; 10 bases align to TRBD1. Germline assignment: CDR1 MGHRA and CDR2 YSYEKL. The ends lost 0 bases at V and 5 bases at J; junction bases unmatched: 6. The CDR3 runs to 16 residues. CDR3 DNA sequence: TGCGCCAGCAGCCAAGAACCGGGACAGGGGCTATATGGCTACACCTTC. Translating gives CASSQEPGQGLYGYTF.

The rearrangement links TRBV7-2 to TRBJ2-7; 9 bases are shared with TRBD2. V dropped 1 base and J dropped 0; count of bases not matched to a gene: 7. The length of the CDR3 is 17 residues. Germline CDR1 SGHTA, CDR2 FQGNSA. The CDR3 protein is CASSLDQRGAFSYEQYF. The CDR3 region has the DNA TGTGCCAGCAGCTTAGACCAGCGGGGGGCCTTCTCCTACGAGCAGTACTTC. The variable domain in full, completed from reference TRBV7-2 and TRBJ2-7, reads GAGVSQSPSNKVTEKGKDVELRCDPISGHTALYWYRQSLGQGLEFLIYFQGNSAPDKSGLPSDRFSAERTGGSVSTLTIQRTQQEDSAVYLCASSLDQRGAFSYEQYFGPGTRLTVT.

This clone has just one count. The CDR3 DNA is TGTGCCACCCTCCCCCTGGCTAGCGGGGCATACAATGAGCAGTTCTTC. Protein: CATLPLASGAYNEQFF. V is TRBV19 and J is TRBJ2-1, with TRBD2 identical over 9 bases. Germline V gene sequence: CDR1 LNHDA, CDR2 SQIVND (reference sequence). The CDR3 contains 16 residues. The J segment lost 4 bases and the V segment lost 10 bases, leaving 14 bases of the junction unmatched.